The 25 T cell receptor beta chains below were found in one sample sequenced in a study of blood T cell repertoires in COVID-19. Sequencing used immunoSEQ multiplex PCR; TCRdb keeps in-frame clones, though not all of them. The sample lists more than 150,000 clones, around 78% occurring once. Sequencing input: peripheral blood. The receptor source for this set is an elderly woman with active or convalescent COVID-19.

The V gene is TRBV6-5, the J gene TRBJ1-3; D is perhaps TRBD1 (5 bases). The length of the CDR3 is 16 residues. Germline assignment: CDR1 MNHEY and CDR2 SVGAGI. The V gene lost 0 bases and the J gene lost 0 bases, with 9 bases spanning the gap. The CDR3 sequence is CASSYSSGFSGNTIYF. The DNA for the CDR3 is TGTGCCAGCAGTTACTCGTCAGGGTTCTCTGGAAACACCATATATTTT.

A word on this clone: An end of the junction differs from the germline gene, which may be a read error. This chain joins TRBV15 and TRBJ2-1; possible D gene TRBD2, 6 bases. This CDR3 has 12 amino acids. Germline assignment: CDR1 LNHNV and CDR2 YYDKDF (reference sequence). This CDR3 is CATSRDFYSGVF. The CDR3 DNA follows: TGTGCCACCAGCAGAGACTTCTATTCGGGGGTCTTC.

This clone was found once. This sequence joins TRBV2 and TRBJ1-5; 9 nucleotides agree with TRBD1. CDR1 SNHLY and CDR2 FYNNEI come from the germline V gene. The CDR3 length is 15 residues. Germline trimming cut 5 bases from V and 6 bases from J; bases unmatched to any gene: 8. The CDR3: CASSPGTGIGQPQHF. CDR3 coding DNA: TGTGCCAGCAGTCCAGGGACAGGGATCGGTCAGCCCCAGCATTTT.

The chain employs TRBV3-1 (or the pseudogene TRBV3-2) and TRBJ2-3; 8 bases match TRBD2. The CDR3 totals 16 residues. Germline CDR1 and CDR2: LGHDT and YNNKEL (reference sequence). J was trimmed by 2 bases and V by 3 bases; bases with no gene match: 7. CDR3 in amino acids: CASSHGGGPTTDTQYF. CDR3 coding DNA: TGTGCCAGCAGCCACGGCGGGGGGCCTACCACAGATACGCAGTATTTT.

The J gene is TRBJ1-5, the V gene TRBV29-1; unclear D gene. V dropped 5 bases and J dropped 1 base, with 9 bases sitting between them. The CDR3 covers 13 residues. The germline V gene has CDR1 SQVTM and CDR2 ANQGSEA. CDR3 in DNA: TGCAGCGTTCTTCCCGGGAGCAATCAGCCCCAGCATTTT. Protein: CSVLPGSNQPQHF.

The chain couples TRBV11-2 to TRBJ2-5; D unresolved. Germline V gene data show CDR1 as SGHAT and CDR2 as FQNNGV. There are 11 residues in the CDR3. Deletions cut 5 bases from V and 4 bases from J, with 5 bases between. For the CDR3, the DNA is TGTGCCAGCAGCCGCGGAGAGACCCAGTACTTC. Its protein product is CASSRGETQYF.

The chain joins TRBV24-1 to TRBJ2-5, with TRBD2 identical over 7 bases. Per the germline V gene, CDR1 is KGHDR and CDR2 is SFDVKD. The CDR3 totals 13 residues. J gave up 4 bases and V 5 bases, and 3 bases lay outside the gene matches. The CDR3 nucleotides are TGTGCCACCAGTGCGCCGGGGGGAGAGACCCAGTACTTC. It yields the protein CATSAPGGETQYF.

The V and J genes are TRBV5-8 and TRBJ2-7; D perhaps matches TRBD2 (6 bases). Trimming removed 4 bases from V and 0 bases from J, with 26 bases in between. The germline V gene encodes CDR1 SGHTS and CDR2 YDEGEE. The CDR3 consists of 19 residues. DNA for the CDR3: TGTGCCAGCAGCCGAGAAAGGGGTAGTCCCGGAGGGCACTCCTACGAGCAGTACTTC. The encoded protein is CASSRERGSPGGHSYEQYF.

In this sample, this clone turned up a few times. The V call is TRBV28, the J call TRBJ1-2; D uncertain. V was trimmed by 7 bases and J by 6 bases, leaving 12 bases between them. This CDR3 region has 12 residues. Germline lookup yields CDR1 MDHEN and CDR2 SYDVKM. CDR3 sequence: CASILPGDGYTF. The CDR3 nucleotides are TGTGCCAGCATCCTACCCGGGGATGGCTACACCTTC.

This clone was picked up a small number of times. The V gene is TRBV20-1, the J gene TRBJ1-2; D remains ambiguous. V lost 5 bases to trimming and J lost 4 bases, with 8 bases between them. This CDR3 has 11 amino acids. Germline assignment: CDR1 DFQATT and CDR2 SNEGSKA (reference sequence). CDR3: CSAYRSYGYTF. CDR3 DNA: TGCAGTGCTTATCGGAGCTATGGCTACACCTTC.

J is TRBJ1-2 and V is TRBV27; the match to TRBD1 covers 10 bases. Per the germline V gene, CDR1 is MNHEY and CDR2 is SMNVEV (reference sequence). The CDR3 contains 15 residues. Trimming took 3 bases from V and 3 from J; bases not matched to a gene: 4. The CDR3 sequence is CASSLTGGRYYGYTF. The CDR3 coding sequence is TGTGCCAGCAGTTTGACAGGGGGCAGGTACTATGGCTACACCTTC.

The gene calls are TRBV19 and TRBJ1-3, with D possibly being TRBD1 (5 bases). With 3 bases removed from V and 0 bases from J, the gap between germline ends came to 18 bases. Germline CDR1 and CDR2: LNHDA and SQIVND (reference sequence). The CDR3 has 18 residues. The CDR3 coding sequence is TGTGCCAGTAGTATGACAGCGTTTATGGGGATCTCTGGAAACACCATATATTTT. This codes for CASSMTAFMGISGNTIYF. Using reference TRBV19 and TRBJ1-3 for the parts outside the CDR3, the full variable domain is DGGITQSPKYLFRKEGQNVTLSCEQNLNHDAMYWYRQDPGQGLRLIYYSQIVNDFQKGDIAEGYSVSREKKESFPLTVTSAQKNPTAFYLCASSMTAFMGISGNTIYFGEGSWLTVV.

The genes are TRBV2 and TRBJ1-4; 10 bases fit TRBD1. The CDR3 loop spans 14 amino acids. Per germline, CDR1 SNHLY and CDR2 FYNNEI. The J segment lost 14 bases and the V segment lost 6 bases, leaving 12 bases of the junction unmatched. CDR3 sequence: CASSTRTGGYILFF. The DNA for the CDR3 is TGTGCCAGCAGCACACGGACAGGGGGTTATATTCTGTTTTTT.

This clone occurred a few times. The J gene is TRBJ2-5, the V gene TRBV10-1; D perhaps matches TRBD1 (6 bases). The CDR3 has 12 residues. V was trimmed by 3 bases and J by 4 bases, leaving 6 bases between them. The germline V gene has CDR1 WNHNN and CDR2 SYGVQD (reference sequence). The CDR3 sequence is CASSDRGETQYF. The CDR3, as DNA: TGCGCCAGCAGTGACAGGGGAGAGACCCAGTACTTC.

The chain carries TRBV6-1 and TRBJ1-5, with D perhaps matching TRBD1 (6 bases). Germline loops: CDR1 MNHNS, CDR2 SASEGT. V was trimmed by 2 bases and J by 2 bases, leaving 13 bases between them. The CDR3 covers 16 residues. CDR3 DNA sequence: TGTGCCAGCAGTGAATTCGCACAGGGTGGCAATCAGCCCCAGCATTTT. This sequence encodes CASSEFAQGGNQPQHF.

CDR3 region: CASSVGQGTGELFF. CDR3 in DNA: TGTGCCAGCAGTGTGGGACAGGGAACCGGGGAGCTGTTTTTT. V and J are TRBV2 and TRBJ2-2, with TRBD1 matching over 9 bases. Trimming removed 4 bases from V and 5 bases from J; junction bases left unmatched: 2. This CDR3 has 14 amino acids. Looked up from germline, CDR1 is SNHLY and CDR2 is FYNNEI.

The V call is TRBV29-1, the J call TRBJ1-1, with a tentative D call TRBD1 (6 bases). The CDR3 loop spans 11 amino acids. The germline gives CDR1 SQVTM, CDR2 ANQGSEA. With 5 bases removed from V and 5 bases from J, the gap between germline ends came to 9 bases. CDR3 DNA: TGCAGCGTTCAACAGGGAACTGAAGCTTTCTTT. This gives the protein CSVQQGTEAFF.

This clone was seen only a few times. This chain uses TRBV7-3 with TRBJ2-2; D gene uncertain. Germline V gives CDR1 SGHTA, CDR2 FQGTGA. V lost 6 bases to trimming and J lost 6 bases, with 11 bases between them. CDR3 length equals 13 residues. For the CDR3, the DNA is TGTGCCAGCAGATCCGAGGCTGCCGGGGAGCTGTTTTTT. It specifies CASRSEAAGELFF.

This rearrangement joins TRBV9 to TRBJ1-6, with D tentatively TRBD1 (6 bases). V was pared by 0 bases and J by 8 bases, with 12 bases between. The germline V gene has CDR1 SGDLS and CDR2 YYNGEE. The CDR3 has 15 amino acids. The CDR3 protein is CASSVDGRGDSPLHF. DNA for the CDR3: TGTGCCAGCAGCGTAGATGGCAGGGGAGATTCACCCCTCCACTTT.

The chain employs TRBV7-8 and TRBJ1-1; the match to TRBD1 covers 8 bases. V shed 5 bases, J shed 8 bases, and the junction held 7 bases outside the gene matches. This CDR3 contains 13 residues. From germline, CDR1 is SGHVS and CDR2 FQNEAQ. CDR3: CASSATGGREAFF. The CDR3 region has the DNA TGTGCCAGCAGCGCAACAGGGGGAAGAGAAGCTTTCTTT.

The chain has TRBV6-5 and TRBJ2-4; perhaps TRBD2 as D (5 bases). The germline CDR1 and CDR2 sequences are MNHEY and SVGAGI. Trimming took 5 bases from V and 6 from J, leaving 14 bases between them. The CDR3 has 14 amino acids. The DNA of the CDR3 is TGTGCCAGCAGTCAACGGGGAAGCGGAAACATTCAGTACTTC. This encodes CASSQRGSGNIQYF.

The genes are TRBV9 and TRBJ2-2; 8 positions agree with TRBD2. CDR3 length equals 17 residues. Germline V gene data show CDR1 as SGDLS and CDR2 as YYNGEE. V trimming: 1 base; J trimming: 7 bases; junction bases outside the gene matches: 12. The CDR3 sequence is CASSVTSGGARSGELFF. The CDR3 nucleotides read TGTGCCAGCAGCGTAACCTCCGGGGGGGCCCGGAGCGGGGAGCTGTTTTTT.

The V and J genes are TRBV4-2 and TRBJ2-1, with D unresolved. Trimming removed 0 bases at V and 4 bases at J, with 16 bases between. Germline CDR1 LGHNA, CDR2 YNFKEQ. This CDR3 region has 17 residues. DNA of the CDR3: TGTGCCAGCAGCCAAGATAGTGGGCGACCCCTGTACAATGAGCAGTTCTTC. Translated: CASSQDSGRPLYNEQFF.

V and J are TRBV6-6 and TRBJ1-1; possible D gene TRBD1, 6 bases. CDR3 size: 13 residues. V lost 0 bases to trimming and J lost 6 bases, with 8 bases between them. The germline gives CDR1 MNHNY, CDR2 SVGAGI (reference sequence). The CDR3 here is CASSYSAGAEAFF. CDR3 coding DNA: TGTGCCAGCAGTTACTCTGCAGGGGCTGAAGCTTTCTTT.

The V gene is TRBV30, the J gene TRBJ2-5; 7 positions agree with TRBD1. The CDR3 has 13 residues. V shed 1 base and J 5 bases; nucleotides not matched to a gene: 4. Germline V gene data show CDR1 as GTSNPN and CDR2 as SVGIG (reference sequence). CDR3 DNA: TGTGCCTGGAGTGAGGGGGCGCGGGAGACCCAGTACTTC. Its protein product is CAWSEGARETQYF.